What follows describes a single TCR beta chain. The record originates from a study of CD8 T cells in Susac syndrome. TCR beta sequencing was performed on blood CD8+ and CD4+ T cells. In the multiple sclerosis control group, patients were treatment-naive and had stable or active relapsing-remitting disease. It was negative isolation that provided the CD8+ and CD4+ T cells, whereas TEMRA cells were enriched by FACS. The authors reverse transcribed roughly 0.5 to 1 ug RNA with random hexamers. The method of amplification for TCR beta CDR3 was immunoSEQ multiplex PCR, covering 54 Vbeta and 13 Jbeta. TCRdb itself ran the immunoSEQ multiplex PCR reads through MiXCR, one entry per CDR3 protein. This sample carries 330,000 or so distinct CDR3 sequences, approximately 85% of them seen once, and the ten largest clones take around 0.2%. Germline V gene lookup returns CDR1 MNHEY and CDR2 SVGAGI. V was shortened by 0 bases and J by 7 bases, with 15 bases between the two germline ends. The CDR3 loop spans 15 amino acids.

V usage is TRBV6-5 and J usage is TRBJ2-5; perhaps TRBD1 as D (6 bases). This sequence originates from a human donor with multiple sclerosis. Specimen: CD8+ T cells from PBMCs. CDR3 residues: CASSYSSGGLVTQYF. DNA for the CDR3: TGTGCCAGCAGTTACTCGAGTGGGGGCCTCGTGACCCAGTACTTC.